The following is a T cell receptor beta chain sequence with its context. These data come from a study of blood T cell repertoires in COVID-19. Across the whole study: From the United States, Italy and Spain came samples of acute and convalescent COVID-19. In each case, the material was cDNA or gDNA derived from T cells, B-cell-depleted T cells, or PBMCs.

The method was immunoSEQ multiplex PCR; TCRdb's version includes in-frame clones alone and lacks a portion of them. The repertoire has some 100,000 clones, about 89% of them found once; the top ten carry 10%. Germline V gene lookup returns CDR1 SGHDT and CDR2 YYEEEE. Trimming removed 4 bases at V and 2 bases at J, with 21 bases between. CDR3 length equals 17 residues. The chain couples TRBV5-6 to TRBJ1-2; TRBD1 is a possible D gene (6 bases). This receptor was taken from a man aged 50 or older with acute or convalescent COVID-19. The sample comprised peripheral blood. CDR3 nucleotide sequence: TGTGCCAGCAGCAATATTTTTAGGGAGGGGGAAAACTATGGCTACACCTTC. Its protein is CASSNIFREGENYGYTF. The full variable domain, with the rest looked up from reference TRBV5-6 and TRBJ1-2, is DAGVTQSPTHLIKTRGQQVTLRCSPKSGHDTVSWYQQALGQGPQFIFQYYEEEERQRGNFPDRFSGHQFPNYSSELNVNALLLGDSALYLCASSNIFREGENYGYTFGSGTRLTVV.